This TCR beta chain was captured in a study of regulatory T cells in long-lasting Graves disease. Time point indicated: newly diagnosed GD, antithyroid drugs for less than 3 months. RNA isolated from PBMCs was used to make the TCR library. Arm-PCR of CDR3 regions with iRepertoire HTBI primers generated TCR beta libraries. TCRdb itself ran the multiplex PCR reads through MiXCR, one entry per CDR3 protein. The sample shows around 400,000 distinct CDR3 sequences, roughly a sixth of them seen only once. Germline V gene lookup returns CDR1 SGHNT and CDR2 YENEEA. V lost 3 bases to trimming and J lost 4 bases, with 12 bases between them. The CDR3 runs to 14 residues. Concerning this clonotype: Its antigen remains unknown.

Study-wide findings and caveats: Patients whose Graves' disease persisted exhibited lower TCR diversity than those newly diagnosed.

The sequence derives from a female donor with Graves disease. Material: peripheral blood mononuclear cells (PBMCs), obtained at new diagnosis, from a patient treated with antithyroid drugs. The rearrangement uses TRBV11-3 and TRBJ2-5, with a weak D call TRBD1 (6 bases). The CDR3 here is CASSFRGSGETQYF. The CDR3 coding sequence is TGTGCCAGCAGCTTCAGGGGCTCGGGAGAGACCCAGTACTTC.